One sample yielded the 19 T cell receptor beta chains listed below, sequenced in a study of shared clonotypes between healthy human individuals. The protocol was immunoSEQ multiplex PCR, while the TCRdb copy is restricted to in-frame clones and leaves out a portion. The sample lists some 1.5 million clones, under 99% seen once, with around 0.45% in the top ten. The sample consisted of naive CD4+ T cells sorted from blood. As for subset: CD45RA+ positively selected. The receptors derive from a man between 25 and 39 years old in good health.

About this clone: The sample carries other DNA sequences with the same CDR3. CDR3 DNA: TGTGCCAGCAGCTTGCCGGGACAGGGAGCGCCTGGCTACACCTTC. This translates into CASSLPGQGAPGYTF. The chain combines TRBV7-9 with TRBJ1-2; 9 positions agree with TRBD1. Per the germline V gene, CDR1 is SEHNR and CDR2 is FQNEAQ (reference sequence). CDR3 length: 15 residues. J lost 7 bases, V lost 3 bases, and 9 bases had no gene match.

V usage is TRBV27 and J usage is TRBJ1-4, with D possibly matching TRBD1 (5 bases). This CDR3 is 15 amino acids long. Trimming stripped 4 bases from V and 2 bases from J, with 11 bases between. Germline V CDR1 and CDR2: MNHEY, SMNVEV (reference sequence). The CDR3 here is CASSSSGITNEKLFF. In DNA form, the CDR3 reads TGTGCCAGCAGTTCTTCAGGGATCACTAATGAAAAACTGTTTTTT.

The CDR3 DNA sequence: TGTGCCAGCAGCTTACGAGGTGCCAACCGGGACAGGGACTTCTCTGGAAACACCATATATTTT. Translation gives CASSLRGANRDRDFSGNTIYF. The chain employs TRBV7-6 and TRBJ1-3, with 9 nucleotides matching TRBD1. This CDR3 has 21 residues. CDR1 and CDR2 from the germline V gene are SGHVS and FNYEAQ. V was pared by 2 bases and J by 0 bases, with 17 bases of the junction left unmatched.

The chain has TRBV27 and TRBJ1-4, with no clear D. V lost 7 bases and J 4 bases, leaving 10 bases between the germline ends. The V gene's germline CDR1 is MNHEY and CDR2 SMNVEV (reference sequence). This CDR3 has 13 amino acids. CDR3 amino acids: CASNPRGNEKLFF. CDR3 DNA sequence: TGTGCCAGCAACCCCCGGGGTAATGAAAAACTGTTTTTT.

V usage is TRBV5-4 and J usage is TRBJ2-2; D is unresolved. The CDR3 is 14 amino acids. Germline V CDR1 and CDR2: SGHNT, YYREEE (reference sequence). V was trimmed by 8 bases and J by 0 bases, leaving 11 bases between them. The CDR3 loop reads CARHSQTNTGELFF. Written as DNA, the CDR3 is TGTGCCAGACACTCGCAAACGAACACCGGGGAGCTGTTTTTT.

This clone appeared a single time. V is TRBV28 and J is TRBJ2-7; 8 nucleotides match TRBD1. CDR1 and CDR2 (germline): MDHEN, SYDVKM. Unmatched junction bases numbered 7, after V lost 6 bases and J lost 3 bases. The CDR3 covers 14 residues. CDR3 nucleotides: TGTGCCAGCAGCCCCCGGACAGGGCTCTACGAGCAGTACTTC. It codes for CASSPRTGLYEQYF.

CDR3 amino acids: CASSSQRNTEAFF. For the CDR3, the DNA is TGTGCCAGTAGTAGCCAACGGAACACTGAAGCTTTCTTT. The V gene is TRBV19, the J gene TRBJ1-1; no reliable D call. The CDR3 loop spans 13 amino acids. Germline V lookup: CDR1 LNHDA, CDR2 SQIVND (reference sequence). V was clipped by 4 bases and J by 1 base, with 7 bases between them.

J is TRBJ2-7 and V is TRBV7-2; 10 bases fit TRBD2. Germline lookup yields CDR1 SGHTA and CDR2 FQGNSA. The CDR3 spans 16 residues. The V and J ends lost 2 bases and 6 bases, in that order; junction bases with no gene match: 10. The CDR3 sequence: CASSLKVAGGSGEQYF. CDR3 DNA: TGTGCCAGCAGCTTAAAGGTAGCGGGAGGTTCAGGCGAGCAGTACTTC. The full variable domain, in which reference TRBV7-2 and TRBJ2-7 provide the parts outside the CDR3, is GAGVSQSPSNKVTEKGKDVELRCDPISGHTALYWYRQSLGQGLEFLIYFQGNSAPDKSGLPSDRFSAERTGGSVSTLTIQRTQQEDSAVYLCASSLKVAGGSGEQYFGPGTRLTVT.

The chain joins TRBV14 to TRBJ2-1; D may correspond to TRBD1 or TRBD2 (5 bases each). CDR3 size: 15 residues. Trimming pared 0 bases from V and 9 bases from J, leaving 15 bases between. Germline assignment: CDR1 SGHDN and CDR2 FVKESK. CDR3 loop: CASSQEIYPGTEQFF. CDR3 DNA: TGTGCCAGCAGCCAAGAAATTTACCCCGGGACTGAGCAGTTCTTC.

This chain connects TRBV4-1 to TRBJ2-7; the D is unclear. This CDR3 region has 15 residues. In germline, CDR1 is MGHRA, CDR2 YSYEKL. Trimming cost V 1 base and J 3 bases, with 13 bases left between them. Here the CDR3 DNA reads TGCGCCAGCAGCCAAGGGGTGGCGGACCGCTACGAGCAGTACTTC. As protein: CASSQGVADRYEQYF.

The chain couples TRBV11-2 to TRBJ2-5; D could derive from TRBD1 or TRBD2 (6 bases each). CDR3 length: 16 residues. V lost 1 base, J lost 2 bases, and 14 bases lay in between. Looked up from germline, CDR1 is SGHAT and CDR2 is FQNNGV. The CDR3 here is CASSLGTGAGQETQYF. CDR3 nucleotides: TGTGCCAGCAGCTTAGGTACGGGGGCTGGGCAAGAGACCCAGTACTTC.

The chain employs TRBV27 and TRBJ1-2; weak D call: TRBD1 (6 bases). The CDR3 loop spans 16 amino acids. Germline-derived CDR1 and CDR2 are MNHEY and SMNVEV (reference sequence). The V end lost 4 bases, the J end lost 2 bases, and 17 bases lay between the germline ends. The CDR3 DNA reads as TGTGCCAGCAGTTCGCGAGGGGGGGACGGGAACTATGGCTACACCTTC. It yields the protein CASSSRGGDGNYGYTF.

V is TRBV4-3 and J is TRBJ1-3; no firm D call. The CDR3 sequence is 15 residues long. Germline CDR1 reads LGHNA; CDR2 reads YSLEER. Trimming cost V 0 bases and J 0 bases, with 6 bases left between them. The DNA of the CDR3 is TGCGCCAGCAGCCAAGAATCGAGCTCTGGAAACACCATATATTTT. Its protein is CASSQESSSGNTIYF.

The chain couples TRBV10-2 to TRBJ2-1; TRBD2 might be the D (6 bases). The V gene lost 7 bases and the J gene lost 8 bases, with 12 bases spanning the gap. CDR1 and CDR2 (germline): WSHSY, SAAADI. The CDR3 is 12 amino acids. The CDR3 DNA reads TGCGCCAGCACGGACTATATCTATGAGCAGTTCTTC. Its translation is CASTDYIYEQFF.

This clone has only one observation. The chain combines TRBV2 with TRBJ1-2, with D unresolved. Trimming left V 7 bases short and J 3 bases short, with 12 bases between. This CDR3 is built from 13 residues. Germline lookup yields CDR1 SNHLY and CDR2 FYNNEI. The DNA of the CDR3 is TGTGCCAGCATAAAGGACGGAGACTATGGCTACACCTTC. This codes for CASIKDGDYGYTF.

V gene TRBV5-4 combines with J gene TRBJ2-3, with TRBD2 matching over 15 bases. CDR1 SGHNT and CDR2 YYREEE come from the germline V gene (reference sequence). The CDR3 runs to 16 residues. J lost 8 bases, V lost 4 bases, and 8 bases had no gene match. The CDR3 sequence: CASSQGLAGGRVTQYF. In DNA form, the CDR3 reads TGTGCCAGCAGCCAAGGACTAGCGGGAGGGCGGGTTACGCAGTATTTT.

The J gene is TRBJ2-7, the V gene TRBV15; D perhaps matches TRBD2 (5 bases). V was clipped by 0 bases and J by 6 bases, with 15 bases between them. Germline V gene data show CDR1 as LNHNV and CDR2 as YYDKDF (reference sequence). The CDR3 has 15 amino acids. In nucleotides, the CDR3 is TGTGCCACCAGCAGAGAGCGGACTCGAAGTCTCGAGCAGTACTTC. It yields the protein CATSRERTRSLEQYF.

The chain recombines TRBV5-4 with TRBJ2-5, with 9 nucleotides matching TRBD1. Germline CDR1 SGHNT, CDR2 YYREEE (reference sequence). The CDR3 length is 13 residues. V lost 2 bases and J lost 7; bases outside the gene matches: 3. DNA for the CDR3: TGTGCCAGCAGCTTCGGACAGGGGTCGACCCAGTACTTC. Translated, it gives CASSFGQGSTQYF.

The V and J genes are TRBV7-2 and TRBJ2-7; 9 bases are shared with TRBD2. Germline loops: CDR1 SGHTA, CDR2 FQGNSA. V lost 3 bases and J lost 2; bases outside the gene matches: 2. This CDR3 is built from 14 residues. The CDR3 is CASSFIAGAYEQYF. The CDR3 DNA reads TGTGCCAGCAGCTTTATAGCGGGAGCCTACGAGCAGTACTTC.